What follows are 19 T cell receptor beta chains derived from one specimen sequenced in a study. One entry per CDR3 protein, called by TCRdb with MiXCR from the RT-PCR reads. The table records approximately 720,000 distinct CDR3 sequences, 14% of them present only once. The sequenced sample was memory CD4+ T cells from blood. The source is a female donor in good health, serving as a healthy control.

This clonotype was counted between two and nine times. The chain joins TRBV12-3 or TRBV12-4 to TRBJ1-4; D gene ambiguous. The length of the CDR3 is 12 residues. The ends were cut back, 4 bases at V and 7 bases at J, with 7 bases in the middle. DNA of the CDR3: TGTGCCAGCAGTTCTGGGGTTGAAAAACTGTTTTTT. It translates to CASSSGVEKLFF.

This clonotype was found a few times. V usage is TRBV29-1 and J usage is TRBJ1-1, with a weak D call TRBD1 (5 bases). The V and J ends lost 3 bases and 6 bases respectively, with 8 bases between them. CDR3 size: 11 residues. In germline, CDR1 is SQVTM, CDR2 ANQGSEA. The CDR3 reads CSVDLGAEAFF. The CDR3 DNA reads TGCAGCGTTGATCTAGGGGCTGAAGCTTTCTTT.

In DNA, the CDR3 is TGCGCCAGCAGCTTGACTGGGACAGGGCGCAATCAGCCCCAGCATTTT. As protein: CASSLTGTGRNQPQHF. The chain is built from TRBV5-1 and TRBJ1-5, with 9 bases lining up with TRBD1. CDR1 is SGHRS and CDR2 is YFSETQ in the germline V gene. The CDR3 extends over 16 amino acids. J was trimmed by 2 bases and V by 1 base; bases with no gene match: 4.

The CDR3 protein is CASSYSWPIQETQYF. The CDR3 bases are TGTGCCAGCAGTTACTCGTGGCCTATCCAAGAGACCCAGTACTTC. The chain uses TRBV6-5 and TRBJ2-5; the D is unclear. Germline values: CDR1 MNHEY, CDR2 SVGAGI. The CDR3 loop spans 15 amino acids. V was clipped by 0 bases and J by 1 base, with 9 bases between them.

The J gene is TRBJ1-1, the V gene TRBV18, with D perhaps TRBD1 (6 bases). Germline CDR1 KGHSH, CDR2 LQKENI. CDR3 length: 16 amino acids. V dropped 1 base and J dropped 4 bases, with 16 bases sitting between them. The CDR3 sequence: CASSPRTAQDGTEAFF. CDR3 DNA: TGTGCCAGCTCACCACGGACAGCCCAGGACGGCACTGAAGCTTTCTTT.

This clonotype was counted ten times or more. The chain has TRBV10-3 and TRBJ2-7, with TRBD1 matching 7 bases. With V trimmed by 6 bases and J by 0 bases, 5 bases remained unmatched. The germline V gene has CDR1 ENHRY and CDR2 SYGVKD. The CDR3 is 14 amino acids. The CDR3 sequence: CAIRTGTSSYEQYF. CDR3 sequence (DNA): TGTGCCATCAGGACAGGGACGAGCTCCTACGAGCAGTACTTC.

Written as DNA, the CDR3 is TGTGCCATCACCCTCTTGGACAGGGGTGTTGAAGCTTTCTTT. Translation: CAITLLDRGVEAFF. The V and J genes are TRBV10-3 and TRBJ1-1; the match to TRBD1 covers 9 bases. CDR3 length: 14 amino acids. Losses at the gene ends were 7 bases for V and 7 bases for J; bases not matched to a gene: 10. Germline loops: CDR1 ENHRY, CDR2 SYGVKD.

This clonotype has only a few counts. The chain combines TRBV7-2 with TRBJ1-3; D is uncertain. Trimming left V 5 bases short and J 7 bases short, with 15 bases between. Germline V gene sequence: CDR1 SGHTA, CDR2 FQGNSA. This CDR3 is built from 14 residues. The CDR3 sequence: CASSPSFVRNTIYF. For the CDR3, the DNA is TGTGCCAGCAGCCCAAGCTTCGTTAGGAACACCATATATTTT.

This clonotype has a handful of counts. The chain's CDR3 is CASSYDGDFPEQYF. For the CDR3, the DNA is TGTGCCAGCAGCTATGACGGAGACTTCCCCGAGCAGTACTTC. This chain uses TRBV7-9 with TRBJ2-7; unclear D gene. Trimming took off 4 bases at V and 6 bases at J, with 16 bases between the two ends. CDR3 length: 14 amino acids. The germline V gene has CDR1 SEHNR and CDR2 FQNEAQ (reference sequence). Full variable domain (rest looked up from reference TRBV7-9 and TRBJ2-7): DTGVSQNPRHKITKRGQNVTFRCDPISEHNRLYWYRQTLGQGPEFLTYFQNEAQLEKSRLLSDRFSAERPKGSFSTLEIQRTEQGDSAMYLCASSYDGDFPEQYFGPGTRLTVT.

This clonotype showed up just a few times. The chain joins TRBV6-5 to TRBJ1-4; 11 positions agree with TRBD1. Losses at the gene ends were 5 bases for V and 4 bases for J; bases not matched to a gene: 9. The CDR3 has 17 residues. Germline values: CDR1 MNHEY, CDR2 SVGAGI. CDR3 residues: CASSTRTGGSSNEKLFF. CDR3 nucleotide sequence: TGTGCCAGCAGTACCAGGACAGGGGGCAGTAGTAATGAAAAACTGTTTTTT.

In its sample, this clonotype was seen a few times. This sequence joins TRBV18 and TRBJ1-2; TRBD1 agrees at 9 bases. Germline V CDR1 and CDR2: KGHSH, LQKENI. CDR3 size: 17 residues. V shed 3 bases, J shed 1 base, and the junction held 9 bases outside the gene matches. The CDR3 coding sequence is TGTGCCAGCTCACCCCTCGGGACAGGGAAGTATAACTATGGCTACACCTTC. Encoded protein: CASSPLGTGKYNYGYTF.

The chain couples TRBV9 to TRBJ1-5; 7 bases match TRBD1. Looked up from germline, CDR1 is SGDLS and CDR2 is YYNGEE. The CDR3 consists of 14 residues. Germline trimming cut 0 bases from V and 7 bases from J; bases unmatched to any gene: 4. Here the CDR3 DNA reads TGTGCCAGCAGCGTAGCCCCAGGGGGACAGCCCCAGCATTTT. This translates into CASSVAPGGQPQHF.

This clonotype was counted ten times or more. This chain uses TRBV10-3 with TRBJ2-3, with 12 bases aligning to TRBD2. The J segment lost 2 bases and the V segment lost 7 bases, leaving 10 bases of the junction unmatched. CDR1 is ENHRY, CDR2 SYGVKD, per germline. The CDR3 spans 17 residues. This CDR3 reads CAIKNPRTSGTTDTQYF. CDR3 nucleotides: TGTGCCATCAAGAATCCCCGGACTAGCGGGACCACAGATACGCAGTATTTT.

J is TRBJ1-2 and V is TRBV7-2; D is uncertain. The CDR3 is 13 amino acids. In germline, CDR1 is SGHTA, CDR2 FQGNSA. V gave up 4 bases and J gave up 7 bases, with 13 bases separating them. The CDR3 loop is CASSSPATGGYTF. The CDR3 DNA is TGTGCCAGCAGCTCCCCTGCGACGGGTGGCTACACCTTC.

In this sample, this clonotype turned up many times. The chain combines TRBV6-5 with TRBJ2-5, with D possibly being TRBD2 (5 bases). The CDR3 has 14 amino acids. The V gene's germline CDR1 is MNHEY and CDR2 SVGAGI. V dropped 5 bases and J dropped 1 base, with 11 bases sitting between them. The DNA of the CDR3 is TGTGCCAGCAGTCCGGCCAGCGGCCAAGAGACCCAGTACTTC. This sequence encodes CASSPASGQETQYF.

V usage is TRBV4-2 and J usage is TRBJ2-7; 8 bases align to TRBD2. The CDR3 has 17 residues. Germline V gene sequence: CDR1 LGHNA, CDR2 YNFKEQ. The trim removed 3 bases at V and 1 base at J, leaving 11 bases unmatched. CDR3 protein: CASSQADGLAGSYEQYF. Here the CDR3 DNA reads TGTGCCAGCAGCCAGGCTGATGGGTTAGCGGGATCCTACGAGCAGTACTTC.

The rearrangement joins TRBV6-6 to TRBJ2-5, with D perhaps TRBD1 (6 bases). CDR3 length equals 17 residues. Germline CDR1 is MNHNY and CDR2 is SVGAGI (reference sequence). Trimming pared 9 bases from V and 7 bases from J, leaving 30 bases between. This chain's CDR3 is CASALGSQDRDIGTQYF. DNA for the CDR3: TGTGCCAGTGCCCTGGGGTCTCAGGACAGAGACATCGGGACCCAGTACTTC.

V usage is TRBV7-8 and J usage is TRBJ2-7; no clear D gene. CDR1 is SGHVS, CDR2 FQNEAQ, per germline. The CDR3 length is 14 residues. V was clipped by 1 base and J by 5 bases, with 12 bases between them. CDR3 DNA sequence: TGTGCCAGCAGCTTAGACCCGAGTAGGGACGAGCAGTACTTC. It codes for CASSLDPSRDEQYF.

At least ten counts were recorded for this clonotype. The chain has TRBV12-3 or TRBV12-4 and TRBJ2-3, with 7 bases matching TRBD1. V dropped 3 bases and J dropped 0; count of bases not matched to a gene: 6. This CDR3 comprises 16 residues. The CDR3 region has the DNA TGTGCCAGCAGTTTGAACAGGGGATCTAGCACAGATACGCAGTATTTT. It codes for CASSLNRGSSTDTQYF.